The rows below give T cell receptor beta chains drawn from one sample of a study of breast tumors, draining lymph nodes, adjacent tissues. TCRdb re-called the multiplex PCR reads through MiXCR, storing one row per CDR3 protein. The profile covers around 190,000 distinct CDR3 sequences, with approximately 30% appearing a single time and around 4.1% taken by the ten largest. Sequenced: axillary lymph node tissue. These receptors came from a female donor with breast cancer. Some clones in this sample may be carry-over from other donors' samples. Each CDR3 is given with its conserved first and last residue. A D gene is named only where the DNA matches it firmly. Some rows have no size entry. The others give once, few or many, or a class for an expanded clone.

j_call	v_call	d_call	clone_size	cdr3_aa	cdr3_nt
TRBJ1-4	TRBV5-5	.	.	CASSLATGTNEKLFF	TGTGCCAGCAGCTTAGCCACCGGGACTAATGAAAAACTGTTTTTT
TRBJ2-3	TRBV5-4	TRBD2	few	CASSPAGTSGATDTQYF	TGTGCCAGCAGCCCAGCCGGGACTAGCGGAGCCACAGATACGCAGTATTTT
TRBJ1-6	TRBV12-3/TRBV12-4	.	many	CASSLRGARANSPLHF	TGTGCCAGCAGTTTAAGAGGTGCCAGGGCGAATTCACCCCTCCACTTT
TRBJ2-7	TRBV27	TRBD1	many	CASSPHWTGNEQYF	TGTGCCAGCAGTCCCCACTGGACAGGGAACGAGCAGTACTTC
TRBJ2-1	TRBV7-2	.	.	CASGSQTMAGRLYNEQFF	TGTGCCAGCGGCTCACAAACCATGGCGGGAAGACTCTACAATGAGCAGTTCTTC
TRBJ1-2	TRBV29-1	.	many	CSVVGVQGYGYTF	TGCAGCGTTGTAGGGGTCCAAGGCTATGGCTACACCTTC
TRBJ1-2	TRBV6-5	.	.	CVSSPNYGYTF	TGTGTCAGCAGCCCTAACTATGGCTACACCTTC
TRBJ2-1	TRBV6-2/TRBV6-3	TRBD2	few	CASSHSGGASEQFF	TGTGCCAGCAGCCATAGCGGGGGGGCCAGTGAGCAGTTCTTC
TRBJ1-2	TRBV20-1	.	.	CSATPGAGIYGYTF	TGCAGTGCTACCCCCGGGGCAGGGATCTATGGCTACACCTTC
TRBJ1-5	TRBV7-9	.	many	CASSLGRGDNQPQHF	TGTGCCAGCAGCTTAGGTCGGGGGGACAATCAGCCCCAGCATTTT
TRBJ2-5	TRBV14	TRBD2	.	CASSKERQRRSGGGRRGETQYF	TGTGCCAGCAGCAAAGAAAGGCAACGGCGATCTGGCGGGGGAAGGAGGGGTGAGACCCAGTACTTC
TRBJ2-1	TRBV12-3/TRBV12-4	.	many	CASSFPQDVSSYNEQFF	TGTGCCAGCAGTTTCCCCCAAGATGTGAGCTCCTACAATGAGCAGTTCTTC
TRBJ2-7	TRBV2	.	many	CASSPFLDSYEQYF	TGTGCCAGCAGCCCGTTCTTAGACTCCTACGAGCAGTACTTC
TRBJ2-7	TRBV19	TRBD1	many	CASRDRGLYEQYF	TGTGCCAGTAGAGACAGGGGGCTTTACGAGCAGTACTTC
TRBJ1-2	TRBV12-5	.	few	CASGFSGEGVGGYTF	TGTGCTAGTGGTTTCAGCGGGGAGGGGGTTGGTGGCTACACCTTC
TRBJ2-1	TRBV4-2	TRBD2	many	CASSPSSGRGDEQFF	TGTGCCAGCAGCCCCTCTAGCGGGAGGGGCGATGAGCAGTTCTTC
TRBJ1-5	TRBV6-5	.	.	CASSYSRRSTDTQHF	TGTGCCAGCAGTTACTCGAGGCGGAGCACAGATACGCAGCATTTT
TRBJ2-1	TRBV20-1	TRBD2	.	CNAREGTRSREQFF	TGCAATGCTAGAGAAGGGACTAGATCAAGAGAGCAGTTCTTC
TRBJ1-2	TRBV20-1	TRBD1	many	CSASRGALDRRNGYTF	TGCAGTGCCAGTCGGGGGGCCCTGGACAGGAGAAATGGCTACACCTTC
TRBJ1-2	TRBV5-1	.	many	CASSPLQSTGYGYTF	TGCGCCAGCAGCCCCCTGCAATCGACAGGCTATGGCTACACCTTC
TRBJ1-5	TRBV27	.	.	CASKTTGRNSNQPQHF	TGTGCCAGCAAGACCACTGGCAGGAATAGCAATCAGCCCCAGCATTTT
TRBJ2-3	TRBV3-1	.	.	CASGRTALSKDTQYF	TGTGCCAGCGGCCGTACGGCCCTAAGCAAAGATACGCAGTATTTT
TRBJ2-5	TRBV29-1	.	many	CRMLGLGETQYF	TGCAGGATGTTGGGGCTCGGAGAGACCCAGTACTTC
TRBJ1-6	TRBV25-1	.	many	CASSETGTHPHF	TGTGCCAGCAGTGAGACCGGGACACATCCCCACTTT
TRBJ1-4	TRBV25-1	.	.	CASSEPWRGGKLFF	TGTGCCAGCAGTGAACCCTGGCGGGGGGGCAAACTGTTTTTT
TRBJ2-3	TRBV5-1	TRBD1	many	CASSPTTGAYTDTQYF	TGCGCCAGCAGCCCGACCACAGGGGCCTACACAGATACGCAGTATTTT
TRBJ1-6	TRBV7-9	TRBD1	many	CASSSKQGAGNSPLHF	TGTGCCAGCAGCTCAAAACAGGGGGCGGGTAATTCACCCCTCCACTTT
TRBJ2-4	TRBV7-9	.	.	CASSLGGTALAKNIQYF	TGTGCCAGCAGCTTGGGCGGGACAGCCCTAGCCAAAAACATTCAGTACTTC
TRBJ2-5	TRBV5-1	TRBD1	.	CASSSRQGATETQYF	TGCGCCAGCAGCTCCAGACAGGGGGCCACAGAGACCCAGTACTTC
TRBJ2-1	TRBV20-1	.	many	CSARDDRVSYNEQFF	TGCAGTGCTAGAGATGATCGAGTTTCCTACAATGAGCAGTTCTTC
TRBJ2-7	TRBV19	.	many	CASFSGGPSYEQYF	TGTGCCAGTTTCAGTGGGGGGCCCTCCTACGAGCAGTACTTC
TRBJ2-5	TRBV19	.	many	CASSILGGPKETQYF	TGTGCCAGTAGTATCCTGGGGGGGCCGAAGGAGACCCAGTACTTC
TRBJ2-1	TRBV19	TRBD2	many	CASSLLLAGSEQFF	TGTGCCAGTAGTCTCCTACTAGCGGGGAGTGAGCAGTTCTTC
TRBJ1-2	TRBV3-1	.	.	CASSQEKSGGYTF	TGTGCCAGCAGCCAAGAAAAGTCGGGTGGCTACACCTTC
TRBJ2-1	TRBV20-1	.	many	CSAQNVRDKDEQFF	TGCAGTGCTCAGAATGTCCGGGACAAAGATGAGCAGTTCTTC
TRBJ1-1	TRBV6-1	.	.	CASRGRNFPNTEAFF	TGTGCCAGCAGGGGGCGGAATTTCCCGAACACTGAAGCTTTCTTT
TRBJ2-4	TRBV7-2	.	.	CASSGGRAVKNIQYF	TGTGCCAGCAGCGGAGGCCGGGCTGTTAAAAACATTCAGTACTTC
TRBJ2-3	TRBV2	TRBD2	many	CASSRSGTSTDTQYF	TGTGCCAGCAGCCGCAGCGGGACTAGCACAGATACGCAGTATTTT
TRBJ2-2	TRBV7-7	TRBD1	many	CASSLADRAGGELFF	TGTGCTAGCAGCTTAGCCGACAGGGCGGGCGGGGAGCTGTTTTTT
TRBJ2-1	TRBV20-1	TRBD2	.	CSAEPGTSGRYNNEQFF	TGCAGTGCTGAACCCGGGACTAGCGGGAGGTATAACAATGAGCAGTTCTTC
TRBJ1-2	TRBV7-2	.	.	CASSTTSGDTAYGYTF	TGTGCCAGCAGCACTACTAGCGGGGACACCGCCTATGGCTACACCTTC
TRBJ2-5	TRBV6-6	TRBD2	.	CASSYLWTSRGWETQYF	TGTGCCAGCAGTTACCTATGGACTAGCAGGGGTTGGGAGACCCAGTACTTC
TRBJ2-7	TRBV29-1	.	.	CSREAGFYEQYF	TGCAGCCGAGAGGCAGGATTCTACGAGCAGTACTTC
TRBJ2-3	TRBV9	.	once	CASSNSGRAGGEQHFGPGTDTQYF	.
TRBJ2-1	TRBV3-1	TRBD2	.	CASSQVASGRARTYNEQFF	TGTGCCAGCAGCCAAGTGGCTAGCGGGAGGGCCAGAACCTACAATGAGCAGTTCTTC
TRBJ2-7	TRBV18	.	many	CASSPGGVYEQYF	TGTGCCAGCTCACCTGGAGGGGTTTACGAGCAGTACTTC
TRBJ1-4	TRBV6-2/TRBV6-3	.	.	CASSYFEAANNEKLFF	TGTGCCAGCAGTTACTTTGAGGCGGCAAATAATGAAAAACTGTTTTTT
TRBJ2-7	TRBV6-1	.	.	CASSGSGGSTSTRLYEQYF	TGTGCCAGCAGTGGGTCAGGTGGGAGCACATCTACTCGTCTCTACGAGCAGTACTTC
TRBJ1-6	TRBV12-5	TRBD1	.	CASGKGQAGSPLHF	TGTGCTAGTGGCAAGGGACAGGCCGGATCACCCCTCCACTTT
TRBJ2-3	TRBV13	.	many	CASSGPPRESTDTQYF	TGTGCCAGCAGCGGACCACCTCGTGAGAGCACAGATACGCAGTATTTT
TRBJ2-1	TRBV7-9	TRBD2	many	CASSPLYLAGYNEQFF	TGTGCCAGCAGCCCCCTTTACCTAGCGGGGTACAATGAGCAGTTCTTC
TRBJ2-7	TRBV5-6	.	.	CASSGGPSEQYF	TGTGCCAGCAGCGGGGGCCCCTCCGAGCAGTACTTC
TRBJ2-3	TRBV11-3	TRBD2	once	CASSTGTSGGRGTDTQYF	TGTGCCAGCAGTACCGGGACTAGCGGGGGAAGGGGAACAGATACGCAGTATTTT
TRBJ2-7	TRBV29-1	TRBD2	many	CSVRDAAGGQPYEQYF	TGCAGCGTTAGAGATGCAGCGGGGGGGCAGCCCTACGAGCAGTACTTC
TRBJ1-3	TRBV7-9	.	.	CASSPGSLSGNTIYF	TGTGCCAGCAGCCCCGGCAGCCTCTCTGGAAACACCATATACTTT
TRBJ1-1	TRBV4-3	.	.	CASSQEYLEPRTEAFF	TGCGCCAGCAGCCAAGAATACTTGGAGCCTAGGACTGAAGCTTTCTTT